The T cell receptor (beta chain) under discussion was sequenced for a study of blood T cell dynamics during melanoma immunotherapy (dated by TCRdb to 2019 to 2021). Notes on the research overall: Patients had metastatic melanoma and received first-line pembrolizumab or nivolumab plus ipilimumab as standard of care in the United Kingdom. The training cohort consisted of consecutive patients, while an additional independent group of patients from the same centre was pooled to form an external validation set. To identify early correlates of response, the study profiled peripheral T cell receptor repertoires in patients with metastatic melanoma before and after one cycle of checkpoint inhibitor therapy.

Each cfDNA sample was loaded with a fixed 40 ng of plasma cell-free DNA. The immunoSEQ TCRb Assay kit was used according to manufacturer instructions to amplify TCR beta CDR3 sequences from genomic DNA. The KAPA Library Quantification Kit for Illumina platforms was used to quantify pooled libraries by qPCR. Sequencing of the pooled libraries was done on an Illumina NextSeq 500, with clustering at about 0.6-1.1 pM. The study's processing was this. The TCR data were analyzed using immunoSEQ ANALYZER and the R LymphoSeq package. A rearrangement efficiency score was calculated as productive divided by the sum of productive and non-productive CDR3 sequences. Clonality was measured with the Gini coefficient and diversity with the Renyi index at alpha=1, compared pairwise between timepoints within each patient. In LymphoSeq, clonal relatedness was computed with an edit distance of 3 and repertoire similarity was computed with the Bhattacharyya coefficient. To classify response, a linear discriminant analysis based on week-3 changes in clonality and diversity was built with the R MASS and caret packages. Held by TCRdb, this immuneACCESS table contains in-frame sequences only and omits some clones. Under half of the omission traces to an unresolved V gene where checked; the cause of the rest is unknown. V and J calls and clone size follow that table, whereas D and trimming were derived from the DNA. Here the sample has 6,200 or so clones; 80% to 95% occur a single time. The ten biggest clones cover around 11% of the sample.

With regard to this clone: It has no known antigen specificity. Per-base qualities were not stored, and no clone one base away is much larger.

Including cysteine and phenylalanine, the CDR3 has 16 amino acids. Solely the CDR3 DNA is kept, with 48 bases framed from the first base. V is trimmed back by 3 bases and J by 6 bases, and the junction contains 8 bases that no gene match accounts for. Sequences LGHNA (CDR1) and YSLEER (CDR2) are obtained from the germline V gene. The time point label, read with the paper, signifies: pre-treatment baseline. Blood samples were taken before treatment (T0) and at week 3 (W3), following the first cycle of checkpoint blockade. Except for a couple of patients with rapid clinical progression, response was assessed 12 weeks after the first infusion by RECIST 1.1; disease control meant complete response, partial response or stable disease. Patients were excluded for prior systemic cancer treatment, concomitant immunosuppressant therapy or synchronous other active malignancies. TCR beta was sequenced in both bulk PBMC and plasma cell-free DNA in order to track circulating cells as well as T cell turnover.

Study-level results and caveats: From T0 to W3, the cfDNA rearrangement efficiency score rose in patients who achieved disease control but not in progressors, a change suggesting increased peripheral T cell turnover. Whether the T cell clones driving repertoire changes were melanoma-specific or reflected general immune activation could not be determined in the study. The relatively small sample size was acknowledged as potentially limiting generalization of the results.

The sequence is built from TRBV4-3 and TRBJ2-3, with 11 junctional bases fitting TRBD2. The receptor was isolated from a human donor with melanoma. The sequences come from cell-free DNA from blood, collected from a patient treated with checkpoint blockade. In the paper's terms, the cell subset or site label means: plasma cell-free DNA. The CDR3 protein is CASSQATGTSGDTQYF. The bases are TGCGCCAGCAGCCAGGCGACCGGGACTAGCGGCGATACGCAGTATTTT.